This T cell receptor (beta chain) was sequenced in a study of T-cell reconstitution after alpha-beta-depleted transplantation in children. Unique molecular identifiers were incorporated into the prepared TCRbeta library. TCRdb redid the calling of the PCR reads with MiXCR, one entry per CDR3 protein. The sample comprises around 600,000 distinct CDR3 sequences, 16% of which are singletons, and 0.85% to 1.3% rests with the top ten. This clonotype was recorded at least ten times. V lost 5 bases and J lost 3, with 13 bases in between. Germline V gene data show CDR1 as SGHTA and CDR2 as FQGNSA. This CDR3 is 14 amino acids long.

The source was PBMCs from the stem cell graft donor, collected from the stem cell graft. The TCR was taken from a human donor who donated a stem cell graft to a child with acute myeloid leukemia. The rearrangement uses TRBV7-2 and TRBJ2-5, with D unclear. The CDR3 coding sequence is TGTGCCAGCAGCCCCACGCACGTTAAAGAGACCCAGTACTTC. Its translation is CASSPTHVKETQYF.